This paragraph reports one TCR beta chain. Its antigen is currently unknown. Obtained from alopecia areata patients were lesional scalp punch biopsies along with peripheral blood. Reverse transcribed after extraction, RNA yielded cDNA as the sequencing template. Measured with immunoSEQ multiplex PCR; TCRdb has only the in-frame clones, and not every one. The sample has about 130,000 clones; around 49% are singletons. Losses at the gene ends were 0 bases for V and 8 bases for J; bases not matched to a gene: 9. Germline V lookup: CDR1 MNHEY, CDR2 SMNVEV (reference sequence). The CDR3 contains 16 residues. This sample stems from a study of CD8+ T cells in alopecia areata. Study as a whole: Twice daily, treated patients received 5 to 10 mg of oral tofacitinib. Tofacitinib therapy took 6 to 18 months; 6 months off drug came after. Whole-study findings and limits: Relative to mice, TCR sharing across patients was less clear, a difference possibly HLA-related.

The receptor was derived from a human donor with alopecia areata. This specimen was CD8+ T cells sorted from blood, taken at week 0. The gene calls are TRBV27 and TRBJ2-1; 8 bases line up with TRBD2. CDR3 sequence reads: CASSLSRRGEPDEQFF. In nucleotides, the CDR3 is TGTGCCAGCAGTTTATCTCGGCGGGGGGAGCCTGATGAGCAGTTCTTC.